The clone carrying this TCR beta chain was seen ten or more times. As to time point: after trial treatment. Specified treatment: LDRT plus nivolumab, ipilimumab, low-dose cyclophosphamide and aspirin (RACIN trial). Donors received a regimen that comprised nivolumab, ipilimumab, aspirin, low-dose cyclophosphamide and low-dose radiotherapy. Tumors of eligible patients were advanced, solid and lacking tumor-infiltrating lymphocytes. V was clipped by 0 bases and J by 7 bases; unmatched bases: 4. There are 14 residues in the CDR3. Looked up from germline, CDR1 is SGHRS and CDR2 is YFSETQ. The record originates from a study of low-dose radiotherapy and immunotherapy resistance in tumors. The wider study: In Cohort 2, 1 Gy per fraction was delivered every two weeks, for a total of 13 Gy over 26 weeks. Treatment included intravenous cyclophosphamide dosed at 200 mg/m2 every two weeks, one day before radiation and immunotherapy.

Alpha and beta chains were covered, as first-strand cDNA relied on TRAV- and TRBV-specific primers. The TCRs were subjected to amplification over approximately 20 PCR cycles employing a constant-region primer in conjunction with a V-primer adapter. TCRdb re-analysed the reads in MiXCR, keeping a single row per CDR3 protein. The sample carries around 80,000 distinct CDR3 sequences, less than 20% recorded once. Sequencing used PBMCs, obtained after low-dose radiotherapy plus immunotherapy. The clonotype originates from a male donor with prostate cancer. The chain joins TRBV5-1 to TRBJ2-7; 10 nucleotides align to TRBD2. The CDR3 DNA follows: TGCGCCAGCAGCTTGGAGCTAGCGGGAGTGGAGCAGTACTTC. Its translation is CASSLELAGVEQYF.